This T cell receptor beta chain was found in a study of shared clonotypes between healthy human individuals. When replicate PCRs were run on sorted subsets, they used 150 to 250 ng DNA, roughly 30,000 T cell genomes. Sequencing was performed with immunoSEQ multiplex PCR; in TCRdb, only in-frame clones are kept and a portion is missing. The repertoire includes about 1.5 million clones, approximately 98% of them detected once, and about 0.45% sits in the top ten. With respect to this clone: Its specificity is unknown.

Study-wide results and caveats: Memory subsets generally showed lower estimated richness than naive subsets.

Per the germline V gene, CDR1 is SNHLY and CDR2 is FYNNEI. V lost 4 bases to trimming and J lost 6 bases; unmatched junction nucleotides: 8. This CDR3 is built from 15 residues. The source is a man aged 25-45 years in good health. Sequenced sample: naive CD4+ T cells sorted from blood. Subset in this sample: CD45RA+ positively selected. The rearrangement joins TRBV2 to TRBJ2-1; 8 nucleotides agree with TRBD2. The CDR3 DNA is TGTGCCAGCAGTGGTCCGGGACTAGGACGCAATGAGCAGTTCTTC. Protein: CASSGPGLGRNEQFF.